These T cell receptor beta chains were read from a single sample in a study of beta chain features in type 1 diabetes. Generated by immunoSEQ multiplex PCR, the TCRdb table keeps only in-frame clones and is missing some. The profile shows fewer than 500,000 clones, about 15% of them singletons. The sample comprised naive CD4+ T cells from blood. The origin of the receptors is a man aged 25 to 40 in good health. Both conserved end residues are part of each CDR3. The D gene is left open where the match is weak.

.	TRBV7-8	CASSLSPRGRITGELFF
.	TRBV7-9	CASSLAGEGGYTF
.	TRBV29-1	CSIPVGLGAFF
TRBD1	TRBV6-6	CASRPQGVNYGYTF
.	TRBV15	CATSINRHMNTEAFF
.	TRBV9	CASSVAATNEKLFF
.	TRBV29-1	CSVGLQLTDTQYF
TRBD1	TRBV7-2	CASSFDRAGKTQYF
.	TRBV15	CATSPRPTVNEKLFF
.	TRBV25-1	CASSESPKGVSYNSPLHF
TRBD2	TRBV19	CASSLTSAPSDTQYF
.	TRBV4-3	CASSQDRAVKNIQYF
TRBD2	TRBV7-2	CASSLGAGVIADTQYF
TRBD1	TRBV14	CASSPDRVGTDTQYF
.	TRBV30	CAWSLLNGAGSQYF
TRBD2	TRBV19	CASTSGGPSTDTQYF
.	TRBV5-1	CASSLRQTNYGYTF
.	TRBV15	CATGPGFNSPLHF
TRBD2	TRBV7-9	CASSPERGGLRTQYF
.	TRBV4-1	CASSQPSGGRETQYF
.	TRBV27	CASSSTGRHEQYF
TRBD1	TRBV7-9	CASSKTGVNYGYTF
.	TRBV4-1	CASQNEPQGLGYNEQFF
TRBD1	TRBV6-5	CASRYGTAGYTF
.	TRBV7-9	CASGRVDSPLHF
.	TRBV7-9	CASSLFQQETQYF
TRBD2	TRBV27	CASSLLAGAGTQYF
.	TRBV5-6	CASSLDIGGRDNSPLHF
TRBD1	TRBV5-1	CASSPSRTGAPNEQFF
TRBD1	TRBV15	CATSRGTTGAQETQYF